This T cell receptor beta chain was obtained from a study of blood T cell repertoires in COVID-19 (dated by TCRdb to 2020 to 2022). Regarding the complete study: Samples covering the acute and convalescent phases of COVID-19 were provided by collaborators in the United States, Italy and Spain. Sample metadata almost always included a de-identified subject ID, COVID-19 status, age in years and sex. Subjects who had been exposed to COVID-19, were actively infected with it, or had recovered from it provided the deeply sampled blood TCRbeta repertoires that made up the dataset. The material from the prospective study consisted of cDNA or gDNA derived from T cells, B-cell-depleted T cells, or PBMCs. HLA class I and class II types, where available, came from metadata supplied by the sample provider rather than from assay-based typing. Samples came from the ongoing ImmuneRACE study (first 160 participants) plus 1,254 subjects from 6 global collaborators. A freely available public database, intended as a resource for researchers studying the immune response to SARS-CoV-2, is where the repertoires were released. The paper's findings and limits, for the study overall: The amount of clinical and demographic metadata varied by source and participant and was provided uncurated.

Regarding this clone: Its antigen is currently not known. No base qualities exist here, and no much larger clone lies one base off it.

Whole blood was collected in K2EDTA tubes by collaborating institutions according to the institutions' own protocols. For TCRbeta analysis, collaborators shipped samples as frozen whole blood, isolated PBMCs, or DNA extracted from either of those sample types. TCRbeta CDR3 regions were amplified from genomic DNA using the immunoSEQ Assay, a bias-controlled multiplex PCR. Turning to the authors' computational methods: The number of nucleated cells in each sample was estimated by amplification of reference gene primers within the assay. To quantify the absolute abundance of each unique TCRbeta CDR3 rearrangement, sequence reads were collapsed and filtered. For each sample, productive Simpson clonality was calculated as the square root of Simpson's diversity index across productive rearrangements. As stored in TCRdb, this immuneACCESS dataset retains in-frame rearrangements with V and J assigned. A fraction of the clones does not appear; measured against another copy, unresolved V genes explain less than half of the discrepancy, and the remainder lacks a known reason. Clonal size and the V and J genes are those of that table, whereas D and trimming came from the DNA. For this sample there are about 70,000 clones; about four fifths appear just once. In total, the top ten clones hold roughly 9.7% of the sample.

The sample taken for sequencing was peripheral blood. The receptor comes from a woman of 80 years or more with acute or convalescent COVID-19.

The CDR3 has the sequence CASSGVFGTGLLNSPLHF. The nucleotide sequence is given as TGTGCCAGCAGTGGGGTCTTCGGCACAGGGCTCCTCAATTCACCCCTCCACTTT. The rearrangement joined TRBV6-1 to TRBJ1-6, and the D gene may be TRBD1, 6 bases matching. The germline V gene specifies MNHNS as CDR1 and SASEGT as CDR2. The CDR3 numbers 18 residues from cysteine through phenylalanine. The entry retains the CDR3 DNA only, 54 bases that are in frame from base 1. Deletion took 4 bases off V and 7 bases off J, with a span of 23 bases between the germline ends.